This is a list of T cell receptor beta chains from one sample in a study of blood T cell repertoires in COVID-19. The data were produced by immunoSEQ multiplex PCR, yet TCRdb's version contains in-frame clones alone and is incomplete. The data hold roughly 70,000 clones, with approximately 90% observed a single time. The sequencing sample was made of peripheral blood. These receptors were collected from a woman in her 70s with acute or convalescent COVID-19. CDR3s include the opening cysteine and the closing phenylalanine or tryptophan.

length	V	J	CDR3
14	TRBV27	TRBJ1-2	CASTRTGANYGYTF
14	TRBV28	TRBJ1-4	CASSPTDPNEKLFF
19	TRBV7-3	TRBJ2-3	CASSLTPGLAGGSTDTQYF
13	TRBV5-8	TRBJ1-5	CASSLQQGQPQHF
14	TRBV6-5	TRBJ2-7	CASNLGGSPYEQYF
15	TRBV6-2/TRBV6-3	TRBJ1-2	CASSSSPQGAWGYTF
15	TRBV5-1	TRBJ2-5	CASSPGQGFQETQYF
13	TRBV7-3	TRBJ2-1	CASSLMAGNEQFF
17	TRBV7-2	TRBJ2-5	CASSLGLAGGPQETQYF
15	TRBV6-6	TRBJ2-3	CASRRTSGATDTQYF